The next 4 T cell receptor beta chains were all read from a single sample in a study of low-dose radiotherapy and immunotherapy resistance in tumors. Time point indicated: after trial treatment. Indicated treatment: LDRT plus nivolumab, ipilimumab, low-dose cyclophosphamide and aspirin (RACIN trial). First-strand cDNA used TRAV- and TRBV-specific primers, covering alpha and beta chains. Using a constant-region primer together with a V-primer adapter, TCRs were subjected to roughly 18 PCR cycles of amplification. MiXCR was run by TCRdb on the reads, yielding one entry per CDR3 protein. The sample includes 65,000 to 95,000 distinct CDR3 sequences, less than 20% of them seen just once. The sequencing here drew on PBMCs, taken after low-dose radiotherapy plus immunotherapy. The receptors derive from a male donor with prostate cancer.

The J gene is TRBJ1-2, the V gene TRBV19, with 9 positions matching TRBD1. Germline CDR1 LNHDA, CDR2 SQIVND (reference sequence). With V trimmed by 6 bases and J by 3 bases, 8 bases remained unmatched. The CDR3 runs 15 residues. The CDR3 DNA is TGTGCCAGTAGCCGCCGGGACAGGGACGACTATGGCTACACCTTC. The encoded protein is CASSRRDRDDYGYTF.

This rearrangement joins TRBV28 to TRBJ2-7; 7 bases are a match to TRBD2. V dropped 5 bases and J dropped 5; count of bases not matched to a gene: 9. Germline V CDR1 and CDR2: MDHEN, SYDVKM. The CDR3 has 14 amino acids. The CDR3 DNA follows: TGTGCCAGCAGTCTCTCGACTAGCCATCACGAGCAGTACTTC. It is translated as CASSLSTSHHEQYF.

In this sample, this clonotype turned up many times. The CDR3, as DNA: TGTGCCAGCAGCTCTACCGCTAACTCTGGAAACACCATATATTTT. Encoded protein: CASSSTANSGNTIYF. The rearrangement uses TRBV28 and TRBJ1-3; no firm D call. CDR1 is MDHEN and CDR2 is SYDVKM in the germline V gene. The CDR3 has 15 residues. V was cut by 6 bases and J by 0 bases, with 12 bases left in between.

Ten or more counts support this clonotype. The V gene is TRBV15, the J gene TRBJ2-3; 8 bases map to TRBD2. CDR1 and CDR2 (germline): LNHNV, YYDKDF (reference sequence). With 3 bases clipped from V and 2 bases from J, the junction kept 4 bases outside the gene matches. CDR3 length: 15 amino acids. CDR3 protein: CATSRGAGATDTQYF. The CDR3 nucleotides read TGTGCCACCAGCAGGGGAGCGGGGGCCACAGATACGCAGTATTTT.